A selection of T cell receptor beta chains follows, all from one sample in a study of radiation and T cells in renal cell carcinoma. Using immunoSEQ multiplex PCR, the repertoire was profiled, and TCRdb retains in-frame clones only, with some absent. The table has about 77,000 clones, over 80% seen once. The source was blood, collected from a patient whose treatment included radiotherapy and nephrectomy. These receptors all come from a woman aged 60-75 years with renal cell carcinoma. Each CDR3 is given with its conserved first and last residue. The D gene is left open where the match is weak. A clone size is listed for some rows: how often the clone was seen (once, few, many), or a class if it is expanded.

clone size: NA; J gene: TRBJ1-5; D gene: NA; V gene: TRBV6-6; CDR3 protein: CASKSKSNQPQHF; CDR3 DNA: TGTGCCAGCAAGTCTAAGAGCAATCAGCCCCAGCATTTT
clone size: NA; J gene: TRBJ2-7; D gene: NA; V gene: TRBV27; CDR3 protein: CASSFFRGGEQYF; CDR3 DNA: TGTGCCAGCAGTTTTTTCAGGGGCGGCGAGCAGTACTTC
clone size: NA; J gene: TRBJ1-5; D gene: NA; V gene: TRBV6-5; CDR3 protein: CASRSQGNHQPQHF; CDR3 DNA: TGTGCCAGCAGATCCCAGGGCAATCATCAGCCCCAGCATTTT
clone size: NA; J gene: TRBJ2-3; D gene: TRBD2; V gene: TRBV27; CDR3 protein: CASSLGGVFSTDTQYF; CDR3 DNA: TGTGCCAGCAGCCTGGGGGGGGTTTTTAGCACAGATACGCAGTATTTT
clone size: NA; J gene: TRBJ2-3; D gene: NA; V gene: TRBV19; CDR3 protein: CASSINRGGDTQYF; CDR3 DNA: TGTGCCAGTAGTATTAACAGGGGAGGAGATACGCAGTATTTT
clone size: NA; J gene: TRBJ2-1; D gene: NA; V gene: TRBV11-2; CDR3 protein: CASSYGPGRLNEQFF; CDR3 DNA: TGTGCCAGCAGCTACGGGCCGGGTCGGTTGAATGAGCAGTTCTTC
clone size: NA; J gene: TRBJ2-1; D gene: NA; V gene: TRBV29-1; CDR3 protein: CSVVENNEQFF; CDR3 DNA: TGCAGCGTAGTAGAGAACAATGAGCAGTTCTTC
clone size: once; J gene: TRBJ1-5; D gene: NA; V gene: TRBV4-1; CDR3 protein: CASSQEWARSAQHF; CDR3 DNA: TGCGCCAGCAGCCAAGAATGGGCCAGATCAGCCCAGCATTTT
clone size: NA; J gene: TRBJ2-5; D gene: NA; V gene: TRBV6-5; CDR3 protein: CASSYSVPQETQYF; CDR3 DNA: TGTGCCAGCAGTTACTCGGTCCCACAAGAGACCCAGTACTTC
clone size: NA; J gene: TRBJ1-1; D gene: NA; V gene: TRBV20-1; CDR3 protein: CSAPDLIEAFF; CDR3 DNA: TGCAGTGCTCCAGATCTGATTGAAGCTTTCTTT
clone size: NA; J gene: TRBJ2-2; D gene: NA; V gene: TRBV5-4; CDR3 protein: CASSSDSVRDGELFF; CDR3 DNA: TGTGCCAGCAGCTCCGACAGTGTCCGGGACGGGGAGCTGTTTTTT
clone size: once; J gene: TRBJ2-7; D gene: NA; V gene: TRBV5-5; CDR3 protein: CASSFSGQDVTYEQYF; CDR3 DNA: TGTGCCAGCAGCTTCTCAGGGCAGGATGTAACCTACGAGCAGTACTTC
clone size: NA; J gene: TRBJ2-5; D gene: TRBD2; V gene: TRBV4-2; CDR3 protein: CASSQDPGTSGILETQYF; CDR3 DNA: TGTGCCAGCAGCCAAGACCCGGGGACTAGCGGGATTTTAGAGACCCAGTACTTC
clone size: NA; J gene: TRBJ1-5; D gene: TRBD1; V gene: TRBV19; CDR3 protein: CASTKTGSDQPQHF; CDR3 DNA: TGTGCCAGTACCAAGACAGGGTCGGATCAGCCCCAGCATTTT
clone size: once; J gene: TRBJ2-5; D gene: NA; V gene: TRBV29-1; CDR3 protein: CSVRARGETQYF; CDR3 DNA: TGCAGCGTTCGGGCCCGGGGGGAGACCCAGTACTTC
clone size: NA; J gene: TRBJ2-3; D gene: TRBD2; V gene: TRBV19; CDR3 protein: CASTGLAGGDTQYF; CDR3 DNA: TGTGCCAGTACCGGACTAGCGGGGGGAGATACGCAGTATTTT
clone size: NA; J gene: TRBJ2-3; D gene: NA; V gene: TRBV6-6; CDR3 protein: CASSLGPGADTQYF; CDR3 DNA: TGTGCCAGCAGCCTTGGACCGGGTGCAGATACGCAGTATTTT
clone size: NA; J gene: TRBJ1-2; D gene: NA; V gene: TRBV5-1; CDR3 protein: CASSLAAGEKNYGYTF; CDR3 DNA: TGCGCCAGCAGCTTGGCGGCAGGGGAGAAAAACTATGGCTACACCTTC
clone size: NA; J gene: TRBJ2-5; D gene: TRBD1; V gene: TRBV9; CDR3 protein: CASSPRTGAGETQYF; CDR3 DNA: TGTGCCAGCAGCCCAAGGACAGGGGCGGGAGAGACCCAGTACTTC
clone size: NA; J gene: TRBJ1-2; D gene: NA; V gene: TRBV10-3; CDR3 protein: CAISDRADNPYGYTF; CDR3 DNA: TGTGCCATCAGTGATCGGGCAGACAACCCCTATGGCTACACCTTC
clone size: once; J gene: TRBJ1-2; D gene: NA; V gene: TRBV14; CDR3 protein: CASRASYMYGYTF; CDR3 DNA: TGTGCCAGCAGGGCCTCCTACATGTATGGCTACACCTTC
clone size: NA; J gene: TRBJ2-7; D gene: TRBD2; V gene: TRBV11-2; CDR3 protein: CASSFTSGNYEQYF; CDR3 DNA: TGTGCCAGCAGCTTTACTAGCGGCAACTACGAGCAGTACTTC
clone size: NA; J gene: TRBJ2-1; D gene: TRBD1; V gene: TRBV4-1; CDR3 protein: CASSQVVTGGSEQFF; CDR3 DNA: TGCGCCAGCAGCCAAGTGGTGACAGGGGGAAGTGAGCAGTTCTTC
clone size: NA; J gene: TRBJ2-2; D gene: NA; V gene: TRBV19; CDR3 protein: CASRPRGFMTGELFF; CDR3 DNA: TGTGCCAGTAGACCTCGGGGGTTTATGACCGGGGAGCTGTTTTTT
clone size: NA; J gene: TRBJ1-1; D gene: TRBD1; V gene: TRBV4-1; CDR3 protein: CASSPGTGLMNTEAFF; CDR3 DNA: TGCGCCAGCAGCCCGGGGACAGGGCTTATGAACACTGAAGCTTTCTTT
clone size: NA; J gene: TRBJ1-2; D gene: TRBD1; V gene: TRBV7-9; CDR3 protein: CASSLLATGGYTF; CDR3 DNA: TGTGCCAGCAGCTTATTAGCCACAGGGGGTTACACCTTC
clone size: NA; J gene: TRBJ1-2; D gene: NA; V gene: TRBV7-9; CDR3 protein: CASSPADVGYGYTF; CDR3 DNA: TGTGCCAGCAGCCCCGCCGACGTCGGCTATGGCTACACCTTC
clone size: NA; J gene: TRBJ1-2; D gene: NA; V gene: TRBV7-3; CDR3 protein: CASSLNAGLSYGYTF; CDR3 DNA: TGTGCCAGCAGCTTAAACGCAGGGTTAAGCTATGGCTACACCTTC